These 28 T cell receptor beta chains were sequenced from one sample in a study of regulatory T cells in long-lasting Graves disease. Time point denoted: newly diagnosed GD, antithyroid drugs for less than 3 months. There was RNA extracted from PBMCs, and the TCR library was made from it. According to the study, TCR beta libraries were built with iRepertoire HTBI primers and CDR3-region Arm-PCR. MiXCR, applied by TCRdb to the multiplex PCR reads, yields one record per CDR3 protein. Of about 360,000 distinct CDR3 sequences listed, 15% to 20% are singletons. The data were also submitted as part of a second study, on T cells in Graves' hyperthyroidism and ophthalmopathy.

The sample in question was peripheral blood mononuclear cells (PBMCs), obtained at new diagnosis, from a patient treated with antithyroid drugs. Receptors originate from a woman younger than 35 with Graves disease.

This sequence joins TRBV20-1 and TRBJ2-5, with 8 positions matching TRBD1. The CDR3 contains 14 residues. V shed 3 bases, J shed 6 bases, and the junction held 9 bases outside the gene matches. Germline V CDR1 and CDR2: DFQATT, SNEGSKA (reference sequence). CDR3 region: CSASSSGGPKTQYF. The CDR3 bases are TGCAGTGCTAGTTCGTCAGGGGGCCCGAAGACCCAGTACTTC.

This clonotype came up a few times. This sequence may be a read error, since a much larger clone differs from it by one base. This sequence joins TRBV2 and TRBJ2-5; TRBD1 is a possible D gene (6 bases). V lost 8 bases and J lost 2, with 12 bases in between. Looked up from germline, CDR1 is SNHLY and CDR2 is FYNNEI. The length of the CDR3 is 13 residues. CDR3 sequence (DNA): TGTGCCAGCTGGGGGACACAACAAGAGACCCAGTACTTC. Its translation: CASWGTQQETQYF.

The CDR3: CASSLASKGVEAFF. DNA of the CDR3: TGTGCCAGCAGCTTAGCGTCGAAGGGAGTTGAAGCTTTCTTT. The chain couples TRBV7-9 to TRBJ1-1; the D is unclear. This CDR3 is built from 14 residues. Germline V gene lookup returns CDR1 SEHNR and CDR2 FQNEAQ (reference sequence). Trimming took 0 bases from V and 7 from J, leaving 12 bases between them. Supplemented by reference TRBV7-9 and TRBJ1-1, the full variable domain reads DTGVSQNPRHKITKRGQNVTFRCDPISEHNRLYWYRQTLGQGPEFLTYFQNEAQLEKSRLLSDRFSAERPKGSFSTLEIQRTEQGDSAMYLCASSLASKGVEAFFGQGTRLTVV.

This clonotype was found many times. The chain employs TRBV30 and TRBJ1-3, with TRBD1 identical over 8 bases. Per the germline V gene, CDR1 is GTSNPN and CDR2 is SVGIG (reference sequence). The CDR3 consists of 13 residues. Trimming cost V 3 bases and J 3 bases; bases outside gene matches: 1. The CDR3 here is CAWRQGVGNTIYF. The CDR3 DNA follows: TGTGCCTGGAGACAGGGGGTTGGAAACACCATATATTTT.

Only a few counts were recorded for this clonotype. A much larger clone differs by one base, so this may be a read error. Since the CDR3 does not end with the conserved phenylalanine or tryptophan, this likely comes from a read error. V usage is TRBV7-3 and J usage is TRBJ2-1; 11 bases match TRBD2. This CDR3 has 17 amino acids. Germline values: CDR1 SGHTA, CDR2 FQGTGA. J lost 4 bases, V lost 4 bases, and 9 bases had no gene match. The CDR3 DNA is TGTGCCAGCAGCTACCTGCCGGGACTAGCGGTATACAATGAGCAGTTCCTC. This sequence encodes CASSYLPGLAVYNEQFL.

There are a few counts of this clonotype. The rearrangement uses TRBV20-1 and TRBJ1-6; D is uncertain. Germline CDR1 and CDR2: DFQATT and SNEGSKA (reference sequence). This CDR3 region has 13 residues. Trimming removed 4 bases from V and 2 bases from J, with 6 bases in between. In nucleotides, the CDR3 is TGCAGTGCTAAGGTTACCTATAATTCACCCCTCCACTTT. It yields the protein CSAKVTYNSPLHF.

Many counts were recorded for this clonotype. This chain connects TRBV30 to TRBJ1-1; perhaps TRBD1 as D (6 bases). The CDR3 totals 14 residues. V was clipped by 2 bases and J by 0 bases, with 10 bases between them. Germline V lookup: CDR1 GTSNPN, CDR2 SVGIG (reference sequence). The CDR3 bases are TGTGCCTGGAGTCCGGGACACTTGAACACTGAAGCTTTCTTT. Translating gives CAWSPGHLNTEAFF. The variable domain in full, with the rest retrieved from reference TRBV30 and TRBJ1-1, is SQTIHQWPATLVQPVGSPLSLECTVEGTSNPNLYWYRQAAGRGLQLLFYSVGIGQISSEVPQNLSASRPQDRQFILSSKKLLLSDSGFYLCAWSPGHLNTEAFFGQGTRLTVV.

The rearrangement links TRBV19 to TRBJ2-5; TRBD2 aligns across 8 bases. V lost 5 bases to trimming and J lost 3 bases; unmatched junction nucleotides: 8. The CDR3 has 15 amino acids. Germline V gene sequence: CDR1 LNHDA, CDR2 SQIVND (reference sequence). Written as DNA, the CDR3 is TGTGCCAGTAGTCCCCGCACTAGCGGTAAAGAGACCCAGTACTTC. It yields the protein CASSPRTSGKETQYF.

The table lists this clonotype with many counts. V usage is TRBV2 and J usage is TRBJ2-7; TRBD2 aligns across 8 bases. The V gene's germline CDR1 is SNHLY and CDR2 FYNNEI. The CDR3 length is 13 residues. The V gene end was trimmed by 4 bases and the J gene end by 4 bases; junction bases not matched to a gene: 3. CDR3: CASSVEREYEQYF. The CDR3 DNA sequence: TGTGCCAGCAGTGTTGAGCGGGAGTACGAGCAGTACTTC.

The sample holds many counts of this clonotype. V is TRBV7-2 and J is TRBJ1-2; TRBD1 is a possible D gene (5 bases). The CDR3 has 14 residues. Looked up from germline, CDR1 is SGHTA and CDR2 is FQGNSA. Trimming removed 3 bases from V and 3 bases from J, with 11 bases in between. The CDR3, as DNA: TGTGCCAGCAGCTTTGGGCCGACAGACTATGGCTACACCTTC. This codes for CASSFGPTDYGYTF.

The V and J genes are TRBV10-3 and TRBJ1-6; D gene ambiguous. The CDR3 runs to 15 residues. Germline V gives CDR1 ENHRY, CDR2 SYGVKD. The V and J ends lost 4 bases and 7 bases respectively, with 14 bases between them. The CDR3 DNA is TGTGCCATCAGTGGTGGGTCACAAGGAAATTCACCCCTCCACTTT. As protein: CAISGGSQGNSPLHF.

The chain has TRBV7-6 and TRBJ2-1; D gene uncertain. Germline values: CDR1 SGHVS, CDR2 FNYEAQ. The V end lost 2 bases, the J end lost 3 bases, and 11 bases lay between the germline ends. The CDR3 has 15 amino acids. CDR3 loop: CASSLRSGVYNEQFF. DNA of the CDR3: TGTGCCAGCAGCTTAAGGAGTGGGGTCTACAATGAGCAGTTCTTC.

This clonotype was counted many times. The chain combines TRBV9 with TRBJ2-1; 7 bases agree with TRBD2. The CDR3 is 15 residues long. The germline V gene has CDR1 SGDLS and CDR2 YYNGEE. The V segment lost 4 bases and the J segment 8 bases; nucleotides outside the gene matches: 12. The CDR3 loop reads CASSPSGVVSHEQFF. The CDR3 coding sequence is TGTGCCAGCAGCCCGAGCGGGGTAGTGTCCCATGAGCAGTTCTTC.

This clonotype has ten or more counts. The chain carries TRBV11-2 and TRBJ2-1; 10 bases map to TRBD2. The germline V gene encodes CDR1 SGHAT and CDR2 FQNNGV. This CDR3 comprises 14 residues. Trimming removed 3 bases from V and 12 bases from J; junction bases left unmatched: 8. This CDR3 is CASSLGTSGKGQFF. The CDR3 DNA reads TGTGCCAGCAGCTTGGGTACTAGCGGGAAGGGGCAGTTCTTC.

For the CDR3, the DNA is TGTGCCAGCAGCCGCGGGGAGGGGGTGCTTCAGTACTTC. It translates to CASSRGEGVLQYF. The chain carries TRBV7-6 and TRBJ2-4; weak D call: TRBD2 (7 bases). From germline, CDR1 is SGHVS and CDR2 FNYEAQ. V dropped 5 bases and J dropped 11 bases, with 16 bases sitting between them. The CDR3 has 13 residues.

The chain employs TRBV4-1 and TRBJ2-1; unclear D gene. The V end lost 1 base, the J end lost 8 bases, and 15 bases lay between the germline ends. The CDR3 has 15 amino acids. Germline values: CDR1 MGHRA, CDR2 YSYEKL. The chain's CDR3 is CASSQVPPLSDEQFF. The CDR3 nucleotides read TGCGCCAGCAGCCAAGTCCCCCCGCTCAGCGATGAGCAGTTCTTC.

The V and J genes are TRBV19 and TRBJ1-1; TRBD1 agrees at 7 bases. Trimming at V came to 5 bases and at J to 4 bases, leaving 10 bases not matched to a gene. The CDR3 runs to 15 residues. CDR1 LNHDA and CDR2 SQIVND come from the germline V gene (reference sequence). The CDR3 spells CASSPPRRQGTEAFF. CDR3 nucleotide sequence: TGTGCCAGTAGTCCCCCCCGTCGACAGGGCACTGAAGCTTTCTTT.

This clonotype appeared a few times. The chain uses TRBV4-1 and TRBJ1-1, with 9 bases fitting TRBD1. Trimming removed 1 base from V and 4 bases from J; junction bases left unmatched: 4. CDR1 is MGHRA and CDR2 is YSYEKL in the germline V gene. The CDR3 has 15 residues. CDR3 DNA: TGCGCCAGCAGCCAAGTAGCGGGACAGGGCACTGAAGCTTTCTTT. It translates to CASSQVAGQGTEAFF.

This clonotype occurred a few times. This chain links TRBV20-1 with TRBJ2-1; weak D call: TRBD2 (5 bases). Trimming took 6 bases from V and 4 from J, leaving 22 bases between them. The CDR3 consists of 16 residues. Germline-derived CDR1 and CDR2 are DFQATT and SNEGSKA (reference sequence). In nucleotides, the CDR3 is TGCAGTGCCCACGGGCGTGAAGCGGAAACGTACAATGAGCAGTTCTTC. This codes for CSAHGREAETYNEQFF.

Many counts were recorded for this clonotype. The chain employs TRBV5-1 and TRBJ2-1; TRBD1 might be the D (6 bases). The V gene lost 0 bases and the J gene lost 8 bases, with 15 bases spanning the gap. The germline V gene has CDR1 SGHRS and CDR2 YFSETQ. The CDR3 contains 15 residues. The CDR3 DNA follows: TGCGCCAGCAGCTTGGTGGGCAGGGGCGGCGATGAGCAGTTCTTC. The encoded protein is CASSLVGRGGDEQFF.

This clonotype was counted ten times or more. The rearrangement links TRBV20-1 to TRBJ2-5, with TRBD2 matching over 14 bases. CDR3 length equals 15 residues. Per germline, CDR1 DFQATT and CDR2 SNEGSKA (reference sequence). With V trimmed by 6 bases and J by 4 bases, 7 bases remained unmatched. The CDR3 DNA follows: TGCAGTGCCTCGGGACTAGCGGGAGTTGTAGAGACCCAGTACTTC. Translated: CSASGLAGVVETQYF.

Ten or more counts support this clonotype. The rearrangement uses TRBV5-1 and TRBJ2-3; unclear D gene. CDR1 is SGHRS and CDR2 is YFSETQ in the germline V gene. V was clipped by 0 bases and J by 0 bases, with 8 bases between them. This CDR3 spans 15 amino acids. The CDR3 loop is CASSLAPASTDTQYF. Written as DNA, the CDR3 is TGCGCCAGCAGCTTGGCCCCCGCTAGCACAGATACGCAGTATTTT.

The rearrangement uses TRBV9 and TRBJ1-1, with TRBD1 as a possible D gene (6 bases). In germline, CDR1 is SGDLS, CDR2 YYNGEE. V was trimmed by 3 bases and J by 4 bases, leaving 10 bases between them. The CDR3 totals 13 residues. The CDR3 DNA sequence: TGTGCCAGCAGCGAAGGGGGGGCCACTGAAGCTTTCTTT. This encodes CASSEGGATEAFF.

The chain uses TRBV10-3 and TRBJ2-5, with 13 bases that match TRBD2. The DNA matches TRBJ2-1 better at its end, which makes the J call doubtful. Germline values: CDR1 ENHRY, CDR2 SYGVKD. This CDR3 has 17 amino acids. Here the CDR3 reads CAISEFATSGRSNEQFF. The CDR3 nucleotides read TGTGCCATCAGTGAGTTTGCGACTAGCGGGAGGTCTAATGAGCAGTTCTTC.

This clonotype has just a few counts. The CDR3 is CASSLGQGAFGNTEAFF. The CDR3 bases are TGTGCCAGCAGCTTAGGTCAGGGGGCGTTTGGTAACACTGAAGCTTTCTTT. The genes are TRBV5-4 and TRBJ1-1, with TRBD1 matching over 8 bases. V gave up 2 bases and J gave up 2 bases; unmatched junction bases: 11. Germline CDR1 is SGHNT and CDR2 is YYREEE (reference sequence). The CDR3 sequence is 17 residues long.

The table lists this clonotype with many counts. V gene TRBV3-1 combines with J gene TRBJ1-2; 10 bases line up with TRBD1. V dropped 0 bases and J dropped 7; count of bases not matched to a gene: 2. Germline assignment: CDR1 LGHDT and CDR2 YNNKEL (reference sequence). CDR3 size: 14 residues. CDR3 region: CASSQDRTGGGYTF. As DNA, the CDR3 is TGTGCCAGCAGCCAAGATCGGACAGGGGGTGGCTACACCTTC.

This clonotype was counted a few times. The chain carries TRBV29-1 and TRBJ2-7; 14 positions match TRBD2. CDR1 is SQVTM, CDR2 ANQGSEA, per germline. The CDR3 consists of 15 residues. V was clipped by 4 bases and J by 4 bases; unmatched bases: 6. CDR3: CSVVRGLAGVYEQYF. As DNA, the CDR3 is TGCAGCGTTGTAAGGGGACTAGCGGGAGTTTACGAGCAGTACTTC.

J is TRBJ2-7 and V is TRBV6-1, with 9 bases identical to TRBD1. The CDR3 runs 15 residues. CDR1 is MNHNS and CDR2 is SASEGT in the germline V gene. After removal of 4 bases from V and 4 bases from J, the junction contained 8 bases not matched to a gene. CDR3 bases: TGTGCCAGCAGTGTCCGGACAGGGGCACCGTACGAGCAGTACTTC. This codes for CASSVRTGAPYEQYF.